This TCR beta chain was obtained from a study of T cell responses to AZD1222 COVID-19 vaccine. Study findings and constraints: Recipients of two AZD1222 doses showed rising Spike-specific TCR breadth and depth. With dominance at 160-218 and 743-854, vaccine-associated CD4 TCRs spanned spike.

This clone was counted once. The target antigen is unknown. The CDR3 is 15 amino acids. CDR1 LNHDA and CDR2 SQIVND come from the germline V gene (reference sequence). Trimming pared 5 bases from V and 3 bases from J, leaving 15 bases between. TCRdb's table, derived via immunoSEQ multiplex PCR, lists solely in-frame clones and lacks some. The sample records 65,000 to 90,000 clones, 80% to 90% being singletons. The V and J genes are TRBV19 and TRBJ2-3, with D tentatively TRBD1 (6 bases). This TCR was recovered from an adult who received the AZD1222 COVID-19 vaccine. This specimen was peripheral blood, taken 28 days after the second AZD1222 dose. CDR3 nucleotide sequence: TGTGCCAGTAGTGGTCCAGGGGTAGGGACAGATACGCAGTATTTT. Protein sequence: CASSGPGVGTDTQYF.